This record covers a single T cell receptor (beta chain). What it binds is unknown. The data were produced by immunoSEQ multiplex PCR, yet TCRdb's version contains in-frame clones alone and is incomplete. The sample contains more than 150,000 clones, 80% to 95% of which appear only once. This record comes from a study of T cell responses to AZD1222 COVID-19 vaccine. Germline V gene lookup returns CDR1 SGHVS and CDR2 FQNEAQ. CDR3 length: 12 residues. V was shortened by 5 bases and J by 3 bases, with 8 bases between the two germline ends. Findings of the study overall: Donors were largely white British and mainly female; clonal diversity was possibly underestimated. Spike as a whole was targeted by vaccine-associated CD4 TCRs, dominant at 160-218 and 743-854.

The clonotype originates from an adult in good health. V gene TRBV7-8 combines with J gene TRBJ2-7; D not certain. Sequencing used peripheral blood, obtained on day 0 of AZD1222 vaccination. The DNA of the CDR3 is TGTGCCAGCAGCCCATTGGGCTACGAGCAGTACTTC. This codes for CASSPLGYEQYF.